Below, 6 T cell receptor beta chains from the same sample are listed, as sequenced in a study of cytomegalovirus exposure and HLA in healthy donors. This PCR relied on a set of 60 Vbeta primers and 13 Jbeta primers. Produced via immunoSEQ multiplex PCR; TCRdb's table is partial and in-frame only. The table includes tens of thousands of clones, around 68% detected once. Sequenced input: PBMCs. The receptors shown here come from a man aged 35 to 55 in good health and CMV-seronegative.

The chain combines TRBV28 with TRBJ1-2, with D possibly being TRBD1 (6 bases). Germline V lookup: CDR1 MDHEN, CDR2 SYDVKM. V was clipped by 2 bases and J by 2 bases, with 27 bases between them. There are 20 residues in the CDR3. The CDR3 DNA reads as TGTGCCAGCAGTTTAACGAGTCGGTATTTAGGGGGGGCCCAAAACTATGGCTACACCTTC. Its protein is CASSLTSRYLGGAQNYGYTF.

The chain combines TRBV6-5 with TRBJ1-1, with no clear D. V lost 2 bases and J 10 bases, leaving 23 bases between the germline ends. The germline V gene has CDR1 MNHEY and CDR2 SVGAGI. This CDR3 is 16 amino acids long. This CDR3 is CASSYGSISAVYGAFF. The CDR3 DNA reads TGTGCCAGCAGTTACGGGTCCATCAGCGCCGTTTATGGAGCTTTCTTT.

The chain combines TRBV9 with TRBJ2-6, with a tentative D call TRBD1 (5 bases). Germline-derived CDR1 and CDR2 are SGDLS and YYNGEE. Trimming left V 3 bases short and J 1 base short, with 14 bases between. CDR3 length equals 17 residues. The CDR3 protein is CASSGLNRFSGANVLTF. The CDR3 bases are TGTGCCAGCAGCGGGTTGAACAGGTTTTCTGGGGCCAACGTCCTGACTTTC.

The CDR3 loop is CAWRSGGPTEAFF. Here the CDR3 DNA reads TGTGCCTGGAGGTCGGGGGGGCCCACTGAAGCTTTCTTT. V usage is TRBV30 and J usage is TRBJ1-1; possible D gene TRBD1, 6 bases. There are 13 residues in the CDR3. Germline values: CDR1 GTSNPN, CDR2 SVGIG (reference sequence). Trimming stripped 3 bases from V and 4 bases from J, with 12 bases between.

The chain has TRBV25-1 and TRBJ1-2; a possible D gene is TRBD1 (6 bases). CDR1 and CDR2 (germline): MGHDK, SYGVNS. V lost 8 bases and J lost 0, with 19 bases in between. This CDR3 has 16 residues. Here the CDR3 reads CASGAAGRDTNYGYTF. The CDR3 DNA reads as TGTGCCAGCGGGGCTGCAGGCAGGGACACTAACTATGGCTACACCTTC.

Relative to its sample, this clone is medium-sized. J is TRBJ1-1 and V is TRBV7-8; D is possibly TRBD1 (6 bases). The CDR3 is 12 residues long. Trimming shortened V by 8 bases and J by 6 bases, and 13 bases separated the two germline ends. Per germline, CDR1 SGHVS and CDR2 FQNEAQ. The CDR3 sequence: CASAQGEAEAFF. For the CDR3, the DNA is TGTGCCAGCGCACAGGGCGAGGCTGAAGCTTTCTTT. The complete variable domain, with remaining parts taken from reference TRBV7-8 and TRBJ1-1, reads GAGVSQSPRYKVAKRGQDVALRCDPISGHVSLFWYQQALGQGPEFLTYFQNEAQLDKSGLPSDRFFAERPEGSVSTLKIQRTQQEDSAVYLCASAQGEAEAFFGQGTRLTVV.